Each of the 25 T cell receptor beta chains below was sequenced from the same sample in a study of patients and donors after allogeneic stem cell transplantation. TCRdb ran MiXCR on the RT-PCR reads and lists one entry per CDR3 protein. Of fewer than 500,000 distinct CDR3 sequences in the sample, 16% were seen once. Material for sequencing was blood, either unsorted or a sorted T cell fraction (not recorded which). These receptors were collected from a human donor who was either an allogeneic HSCT recipient or a stem cell or donor lymphocyte infusion donor (not recorded which). It is not recorded whose cells these are; they may come from a transplant donor.

This clonotype appeared a few times. This sequence joins TRBV27 and TRBJ2-7, with 12 bases fitting TRBD2. The junction had 6 bases not matched to a gene; V was cut back by 5 bases and J by 4 bases. The germline V gene encodes CDR1 MNHEY and CDR2 SMNVEV (reference sequence). The CDR3 extends over 15 amino acids. CDR3 residues: CASSELAGGQYEQYF. CDR3 DNA sequence: TGTGCCAGCAGTGAGCTAGCGGGAGGGCAGTACGAGCAGTACTTC.

This chain connects TRBV12-3 or TRBV12-4 to TRBJ2-5, with TRBD2 matching 8 bases. With 4 bases clipped from V and 1 base from J, the junction kept 5 bases outside the gene matches. The CDR3 runs to 15 residues. The CDR3 DNA is TGTGCCAGCAGTTGGCTGACTAGCGCCCAAGAGACCCAGTACTTC. It yields the protein CASSWLTSAQETQYF.

The chain employs TRBV29-1 and TRBJ1-2; no reliable D call. Trimming shortened V by 6 bases and J by 14 bases, and 28 bases separated the two germline ends. The CDR3 length is 14 residues. Germline lookup yields CDR1 SQVTM and CDR2 ANQGSEA. The CDR3 loop reads CSVSRILNPLVRTF. In DNA form, the CDR3 reads TGCAGCGTATCCAGAATACTCAACCCCTTAGTGAGGACCTTC.

This clonotype turned up a few times. The genes are TRBV11-2 and TRBJ2-5, with 10 bases fitting TRBD1. Unmatched junction bases numbered 7, after V lost 7 bases and J lost 2 bases. The CDR3 length is 15 residues. The germline V gene has CDR1 SGHAT and CDR2 FQNNGV. The CDR3 sequence is CASTPGQGLQETQYF. DNA of the CDR3: TGTGCCAGCACCCCGGGACAGGGGTTACAAGAGACCCAGTACTTC.

At least ten counts were recorded for this clonotype. V and J are TRBV5-1 and TRBJ1-6; tentatively, D is TRBD1 (5 bases). The germline V gene encodes CDR1 SGHRS and CDR2 YFSETQ. The V and J ends lost 0 bases and 10 bases respectively, with 14 bases between them. The CDR3 consists of 15 residues. The CDR3 region is CASSLDAGRGSPLHF. The DNA of the CDR3 is TGCGCCAGCAGCTTGGATGCAGGGAGGGGATCACCCCTCCACTTT. The variable domain in full, completed from reference TRBV5-1 and TRBJ1-6, reads KAGVTQTPRYLIKTRGQQVTLSCSPISGHRSVSWYQQTPGQGLQFLFEYFSETQRNKGNFPGRFSGRQFSNSRSEMNVSTLELGDSALYLCASSLDAGRGSPLHFGNGTRLTVT.

The chain joins TRBV5-1 to TRBJ2-5; D is unclear. Trimming shortened V by 4 bases and J by 4 bases, and 11 bases separated the two germline ends. This CDR3 comprises 13 residues. Germline CDR1 and CDR2: SGHRS and YFSETQ. The CDR3 loop reads CASSQDGRETQYF. CDR3 DNA sequence: TGCGCCAGCAGCCAAGACGGAAGAGAGACCCAGTACTTC.

The genes are TRBV6-5 and TRBJ2-1; tentatively, D is TRBD1 (6 bases). Germline CDR1 reads MNHEY; CDR2 reads SVGAGI. The CDR3 loop spans 15 amino acids. Trimming stripped 4 bases from V and 9 bases from J, with 19 bases between. The CDR3 DNA sequence: TGTGCCAGCAGTTCTGACAGGAGCTACGTCGCTGAGCAGTTCTTC. Translating gives CASSSDRSYVAEQFF.

In its sample, this clonotype was seen a few times. This sequence joins TRBV12-3 or TRBV12-4 and TRBJ2-7, with D unclear. The CDR3 has 13 residues. Trimming cost V 2 bases and J 2 bases, with 7 bases left between them. Here the CDR3 reads CASSLWPTYEQYF. The CDR3 region has the DNA TGTGCCAGCAGTTTATGGCCAACCTACGAGCAGTACTTC.

This sequence joins TRBV9 and TRBJ2-7, with D possibly called TRBD1 or TRBD2 (6 bases each). This CDR3 comprises 16 residues. Germline V gene sequence: CDR1 SGDLS, CDR2 YYNGEE. The V gene lost 0 bases and the J gene lost 2 bases, with 15 bases spanning the gap. The CDR3 sequence is CASSVASGGTTYEQYF. DNA for the CDR3: TGTGCCAGCAGCGTAGCCTCCGGGGGCACCACCTACGAGCAGTACTTC.

The rearrangement joins TRBV3-1 to TRBJ2-7; 8 bases are shared with TRBD2. CDR3 length: 15 residues. After removal of 0 bases from V and 3 bases from J, the junction contained 4 bases not matched to a gene. The germline V gene encodes CDR1 LGHDT and CDR2 YNNKEL (reference sequence). Here the CDR3 DNA reads TGTGCCAGCAGCCAAGATCCCGGGAGGGTCTACGAGCAGTACTTC. Encoded protein: CASSQDPGRVYEQYF.

This clonotype has at least ten counts. The chain combines TRBV3-1 with TRBJ2-3; possible D gene TRBD1, 5 bases. With 0 bases removed from V and 3 bases from J, the gap between germline ends came to 25 bases. Germline CDR1 reads LGHDT; CDR2 reads YNNKEL (reference sequence). This CDR3 has 20 residues. The CDR3 coding sequence is TGTGCCAGCAGCCAAGATCGGGTGTTAGCCTACAGGAACTCTACAGATACGCAGTATTTT. It yields the protein CASSQDRVLAYRNSTDTQYF.

The chain uses TRBV4-1 and TRBJ1-3, with unresolved D. Trimming pared 5 bases from V and 0 bases from J, leaving 11 bases between. Germline CDR1 is MGHRA and CDR2 is YSYEKL. The CDR3 consists of 15 residues. DNA for the CDR3: TGCGCCAGCAGCGATGGGCCTAACTCTGGAAACACCATATATTTT. Residues: CASSDGPNSGNTIYF.

V is TRBV2 and J is TRBJ1-2; D not resolved. The length of the CDR3 is 18 residues. Germline loops: CDR1 SNHLY, CDR2 FYNNEI. Trimming took off 7 bases at V and 5 bases at J, with 29 bases between the two ends. CDR3 loop: CASILSFRPATRGYGYTF. Written as DNA, the CDR3 is TGTGCCAGCATTTTATCGTTTCGCCCGGCAACCCGAGGATATGGCTACACCTTC.

In this sample, this clonotype turned up once. The chain joins TRBV5-6 to TRBJ1-1; no clear D gene. Germline lookup yields CDR1 SGHDT and CDR2 YYEEEE. The length of the CDR3 is 14 residues. Trimming pared 0 bases from V and 4 bases from J, leaving 10 bases between. CDR3 sequence (DNA): TGTGCCAGCAGCTTGGATATGTTACGCACTGAAGCTTTCTTT. Residues: CASSLDMLRTEAFF.

In its sample, this clonotype was seen a few times. The rearrangement uses TRBV7-3 and TRBJ1-1, with D perhaps matching TRBD1 (5 bases). Trimming took 0 bases from V and 3 from J, leaving 14 bases between them. Germline assignment: CDR1 SGHTA and CDR2 FQGTGA. The CDR3 length is 16 residues. The CDR3 loop reads CASSLTRDPGDTEAFF. The DNA for the CDR3 is TGTGCCAGCAGCTTAACCAGGGACCCGGGGGACACTGAAGCTTTCTTT.

V gene TRBV5-1 combines with J gene TRBJ2-2, with 7 bases matching TRBD2. The CDR3 is 16 amino acids. Per the germline V gene, CDR1 is SGHRS and CDR2 is YFSETQ. The V and J ends lost 1 base and 0 bases, in that order; junction bases with no gene match: 3. The DNA for the CDR3 is TGCGCCAGCAGCTTGCGTAGCGGGTCGAACACCGGGGAGCTGTTTTTT. As protein: CASSLRSGSNTGELFF.

In its sample, this clonotype was seen a few times. V gene TRBV4-1 combines with J gene TRBJ1-4, with D possibly matching TRBD1 (6 bases). CDR3 size: 16 residues. V gave up 4 bases and J gave up 2 bases, with 14 bases separating them. Per the germline V gene, CDR1 is MGHRA and CDR2 is YSYEKL. CDR3 DNA: TGCGCCAGCAGCCTAAACCCGGGACACACTAATGAAAAACTGTTTTTT. Translating gives CASSLNPGHTNEKLFF.

This clonotype was recorded at least ten times. The V gene is TRBV5-5, the J gene TRBJ2-3; no definite D call. Germline V CDR1 and CDR2: SGHKS, YYEKEE (reference sequence). The CDR3 is made up of 14 amino acids. The ends were cut back, 2 bases at V and 0 bases at J, with 7 bases in the middle. The CDR3, as DNA: TGTGCCAGCAGCTTTGGGTATAGCACAGATACGCAGTATTTT. Residues: CASSFGYSTDTQYF.

The V and J genes are TRBV6-5 and TRBJ2-1; TRBD1 matches 7 bases. This CDR3 has 18 amino acids. V lost 0 bases, J lost 0 bases, and 8 bases stayed unmatched. Per the germline V gene, CDR1 is MNHEY and CDR2 is SVGAGI. The CDR3 nucleotides are TGTGCCAGCAGTTACTCGATTGATAGGGACAGCTCCTACAATGAGCAGTTCTTC. Amino acid sequence: CASSYSIDRDSSYNEQFF.

V is TRBV5-1 and J is TRBJ1-1, with TRBD1 as a possible D gene (5 bases). The V and J ends lost 5 bases and 6 bases respectively, with 17 bases between them. The CDR3 totals 14 residues. Germline V lookup: CDR1 SGHRS, CDR2 YFSETQ. DNA of the CDR3: TGCGCCAGCAGACTAACGAATGGGGGTCCTGAAGCTTTCTTT. Translated: CASRLTNGGPEAFF. Complete variable domain (other parts from reference TRBV5-1 and TRBJ1-1): KAGVTQTPRYLIKTRGQQVTLSCSPISGHRSVSWYQQTPGQGLQFLFEYFSETQRNKGNFPGRFSGRQFSNSRSEMNVSTLELGDSALYLCASRLTNGGPEAFFGQGTRLTVV.

The chain has TRBV20-1 and TRBJ2-5; no reliable D call. V lost 7 bases and J 2 bases, leaving 8 bases between the germline ends. The CDR3 is 11 residues long. CDR1 is DFQATT, CDR2 SNEGSKA, per germline (reference sequence). CDR3 amino acids: CSEMSQETQYF. The CDR3 DNA follows: TGCAGTGAAATGTCGCAAGAGACCCAGTACTTC.

This clonotype was observed at least ten times. The chain combines TRBV6-5 with TRBJ1-3, with D maybe TRBD1 (6 bases). Germline V CDR1 and CDR2: MNHEY, SVGAGI. The CDR3 runs 16 residues. The V end lost 4 bases, the J end lost 5 bases, and 18 bases lay between the germline ends. The CDR3 sequence: CASSSPRTAQRNTIYF. The CDR3 nucleotides are TGTGCCAGCAGTTCACCACGGACAGCCCAGCGAAACACCATATATTTT.

The genes are TRBV7-9 and TRBJ1-5; possibly TRBD1 for D (5 bases). V lost 1 base and J lost 3, with 13 bases in between. Germline assignment: CDR1 SEHNR and CDR2 FQNEAQ (reference sequence). The CDR3 loop spans 16 amino acids. CDR3 bases: TGTGCCAGCAGCTTAGACGAGGGGATTCACAATCAGCCCCAGCATTTT. This encodes CASSLDEGIHNQPQHF.

This clonotype has more than one count but fewer than ten. The rearrangement links TRBV20-1 to TRBJ2-2, with 12 bases aligning to TRBD2. The germline V gene encodes CDR1 DFQATT and CDR2 SNEGSKA (reference sequence). CDR3 length equals 14 residues. The trim removed 3 bases at V and 7 bases at J, leaving 3 bases unmatched. The CDR3 loop reads CSARTSGSVGELFF. In DNA form, the CDR3 reads TGCAGTGCTAGGACTAGCGGGAGTGTCGGGGAGCTGTTTTTT.

This clonotype has more than one count but fewer than ten. The rearrangement joins TRBV13 to TRBJ2-7; TRBD1 aligns across 9 bases. Germline V gives CDR1 PRHDT, CDR2 FYEKMQ (reference sequence). V gave up 7 bases and J gave up 7 bases; unmatched junction bases: 11. The CDR3 totals 14 residues. The CDR3 DNA is TGTGCCAGCACCTTTGACAGGGGGAATCAAGAGCAGTACTTC. Translated: CASTFDRGNQEQYF.